The rows below give T cell receptor beta chains drawn from one sample of a study of shared clonotypes between healthy human individuals. Profiled with immunoSEQ multiplex PCR; TCRdb holds only in-frame clones, not every one. The table includes roughly 1,500,000 clones, roughly 98% detected once. The material sequenced was naive CD4+ T cells sorted from blood. The receptors derive from a man aged 25 to 40 in good health. Both conserved end residues are part of each CDR3. The order of the fields is clone size, D gene, V gene, J gene, CDR3 protein, CDR3 DNA. The D gene is left open where the match is weak. Rows give clone size only sometimes, using once, few, many, or a class for an expanded clone.

>once|TRBD2|TRBV5-1|TRBJ2-7
CASSLLSSGTLHEQYF
TGCGCCAGCAGCCTTCTTTCTAGCGGGACTCTCCACGAGCAGTACTTC
>.|TRBD2|TRBV4-2|TRBJ2-5
CASSQDLGTSGRGETQYF
TGTGCCAGCAGCCAAGATTTGGGAACTAGCGGGAGAGGTGAGACCCAGTACTTC
>.|.|TRBV5-1|TRBJ2-3
CASSYQVADTQYF
TGCGCCAGCAGCTATCAGGTCGCAGATACGCAGTATTTT
>once|TRBD1|TRBV9|TRBJ2-7
CASSEGQGAVEQYF
TGTGCCAGCAGCGAGGGACAGGGGGCTGTCGAGCAGTACTTC
>.|.|TRBV7-9|TRBJ1-4
CATWTDEKLFF
TGTGCCACTTGGACAGATGAAAAACTGTTTTTT
>.|.|TRBV27|TRBJ2-5
CASSLSTNEETQYF
TGTGCCAGCAGTTTATCGACAAACGAAGAGACCCAGTACTTC
>.|TRBD1|TRBV2|TRBJ2-7
CASSSLGDRGYF
TGTGCCAGCAGTTCACTAGGGGACAGGGGTTACTTC
>once|.|TRBV18|TRBJ2-1
CASSPSGSYNEQFF
TGTGCCAGCTCCCCATCGGGCTCCTACAATGAGCAGTTCTTC
>.|TRBD1|TRBV27|TRBJ2-3
CASVRQGASTDTQYF
TGTGCCAGCGTGAGACAGGGGGCAAGCACAGATACGCAGTATTTT
>.|.|TRBV30|TRBJ2-2
CAWRRITGELFF
TGTGCCTGGAGAAGGATCACCGGGGAGCTGTTTTTT
>.|TRBD2|TRBV11-3|TRBJ2-1
CASSLGEGHEQFF
TGTGCCAGCAGCTTAGGGGAGGGCCATGAGCAGTTCTTC
>.|.|TRBV7-9|TRBJ2-5
CASSPRAAVGETQYF
TGTGCCAGCAGCCCAAGGGCAGCGGTGGGGGAGACCCAGTACTTC
>.|.|TRBV6-5|TRBJ2-2
CASNQGGGTGELFF
TGTGCCAGCAACCAGGGTGGAGGCACCGGGGAGCTGTTTTTT
>.|TRBD2|TRBV2|TRBJ2-1
CASRTAGLAGTDEQFF
TGTGCCAGCAGGACAGCAGGACTAGCGGGAACAGATGAGCAGTTCTTC
>.|.|TRBV10-1|TRBJ2-7
CASSQGHGAYEQYF
TGCGCCAGCAGTCAGGGACACGGAGCCTACGAGCAGTACTTC
>.|TRBD1|TRBV5-8|TRBJ1-2
CASTEDRARYGYTF
TGTGCCAGCACCGAGGACAGGGCGAGGTATGGCTACACCTTC
>once|TRBD1|TRBV6-5|TRBJ1-2
CASTPNGDRGGYTF
TGTGCCAGCACCCCAAACGGGGACAGAGGTGGCTACACCTTC
>.|.|TRBV27|TRBJ2-5
CASSLEVGTETQYF
TGTGCCAGCAGTTTAGAGGTAGGAACAGAGACCCAGTACTTC
>.|.|TRBV21-1|TRBJ1-1
CASSKNCTEAFF
TGTGCCAGCAGCAAAAATTGTACCGAAGCTTTCTTT
>.|TRBD1|TRBV7-6|TRBJ2-5
CASSLGGTGSRATQYF
TGTGCCAGCAGCTTAGGCGGGACAGGGAGTCGGGCGACCCAGTACTTC
>.|TRBD1|TRBV28|TRBJ1-2
CASSFQDRRFYGYTF
TGTGCCAGCAGTTTTCAGGACAGGAGGTTCTATGGCTACACCTTC
>.|.|TRBV28|TRBJ2-7
CASSPPTVTSYEQYF
TGTGCCAGCAGCCCTCCCACGGTTACCTCCTACGAGCAGTACTTC
>.|TRBD1|TRBV5-1|TRBJ1-3
CASSTDRVTFGNTIYF
TGCGCCAGCAGCACGGACAGGGTAACATTCGGAAACACCATATATTTT
>.|TRBD2|TRBV6-5|TRBJ2-3
CASCGGLGLTQYF
TGTGCCAGCTGCGGGGGGCTCGGGTTGACGCAGTATTTT
>.|TRBD2|TRBV4-3|TRBJ2-2
CASSHGLAGGSGELFF
TGCGCCAGCAGCCATGGACTAGCGGGAGGATCCGGGGAGCTGTTTTTT
>.|.|TRBV28|TRBJ2-4
CASSSTNLQYF
TGTGCCAGCAGTTCTACAAACCTTCAGTACTTC
>.|.|TRBV6-5|TRBJ2-3
CASRHDGTDTQYF
TGTGCCAGCAGACACGACGGCACAGATACGCAGTATTTT
>.|.|TRBV7-9|TRBJ2-1
CASSLRKNNNEQFF
TGTGCCAGCAGCTTACGGAAAAATAACAATGAGCAGTTCTTC
>.|.|TRBV21-1|TRBJ2-5
CASSNSPWRSSPQETQYF
TGTGCCAGCAGCAATAGCCCCTGGCGTAGCTCCCCTCAGGAGACCCAGTACTTC
>.|TRBD1|TRBV2|TRBJ2-7
CASATGTGYYEQYF
TGTGCCAGCGCAACCGGGACAGGCTACTACGAGCAGTACTTC
>few|.|TRBV10-1|TRBJ1-2
CASSELASYGYTF
TGCGCCAGCAGTGAGTTGGCCTCCTATGGCTACACCTTC
>.|TRBD2|TRBV6-1|TRBJ2-7
CASSGYSGRALGEQYF
TGTGCCAGCAGTGGATATAGCGGGAGGGCCCTAGGAGAGCAGTACTTC
>.|TRBD1|TRBV9|TRBJ2-7
CASSERTGGTEQYF
TGTGCCAGCAGCGAGAGGACAGGGGGCACCGAGCAGTACTTC